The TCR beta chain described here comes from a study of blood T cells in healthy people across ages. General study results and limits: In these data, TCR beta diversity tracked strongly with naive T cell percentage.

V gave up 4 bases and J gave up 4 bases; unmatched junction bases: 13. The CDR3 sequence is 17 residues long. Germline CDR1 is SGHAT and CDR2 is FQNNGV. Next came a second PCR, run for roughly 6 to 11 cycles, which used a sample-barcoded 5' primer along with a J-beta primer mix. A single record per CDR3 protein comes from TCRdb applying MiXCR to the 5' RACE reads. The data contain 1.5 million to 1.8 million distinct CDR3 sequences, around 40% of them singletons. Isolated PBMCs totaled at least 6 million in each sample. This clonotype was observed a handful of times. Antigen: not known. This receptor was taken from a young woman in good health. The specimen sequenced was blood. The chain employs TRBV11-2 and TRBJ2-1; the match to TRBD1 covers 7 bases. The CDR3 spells CASSSRTGAAKYNEQFF. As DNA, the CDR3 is TGTGCCAGCAGCTCTCGAACAGGGGCAGCAAAATACAATGAGCAGTTCTTC.